The text below deals with one TCR beta chain. The data belong to a study of blood T cell repertoires in COVID-19. V lost 7 bases, J lost 6 bases, and 11 bases stayed unmatched. Germline CDR1 LNHDA, CDR2 SQIVND (reference sequence). The CDR3 length is 16 residues. The table came from immunoSEQ multiplex PCR; TCRdb's copy has only in-frame clones and leaves some out. The sample holds 300,000 to 450,000 clones; around 87% are singletons and the top ten take around 2%. V and J are TRBV19 and TRBJ1-5, with TRBD1 matching over 11 bases. Sequencing input: PBMCs or T cells enriched from blood (not recorded which). This TCR was sampled from a middle-aged man in a cohort exposed to, infected with or recovered from COVID-19 (not recorded which). The CDR3 nucleotides are TGTGCCAGTATCGCCCCGGGACAGGGGGAGGGTCAGCCCCAGCATTTT. It is translated as CASIAPGQGEGQPQHF.